The 28 T cell receptor beta chains presented below share a single source sample, sequenced in a study of blood T cell repertoires in COVID-19. Profiled with immunoSEQ multiplex PCR; TCRdb holds only in-frame clones, not every one. The repertoire holds about 400,000 clones, with roughly 90% as singletons. The sample consisted of PBMCs or T cells enriched from blood (not recorded which). The receptors were sampled from a woman in her 30s with acute COVID-19.

CDR3 region: CAAYPGTGGTDTQYF. The CDR3 nucleotides are TGTGCCGCTTACCCCGGGACAGGGGGCACAGATACGCAGTATTTT. The chain carries TRBV28 and TRBJ2-3; the match to TRBD1 covers 10 bases. Germline CDR1 and CDR2: MDHEN and SYDVKM. V gave up 11 bases and J gave up 1 base; unmatched junction bases: 9. CDR3 length: 15 residues.

CDR3 nucleotide sequence: TGTGCCAGCAGTTTCTCAGGGAACTATGGCTACACCTTC. This gives the protein CASSFSGNYGYTF. The chain couples TRBV12-3 or TRBV12-4 to TRBJ1-2; possible D gene TRBD1, 5 bases. This CDR3 has 13 residues. Trimming took 3 bases from V and 2 from J, leaving 7 bases between them.

The chain joins TRBV7-8 to TRBJ1-3; a weak D match, TRBD1 (5 bases). Trimming shortened V by 0 bases and J by 2 bases, and 11 bases separated the two germline ends. CDR3 length equals 16 residues. From germline, CDR1 is SGHVS and CDR2 FQNEAQ. The CDR3 DNA reads as TGTGCCAGCAGCTTAGCGATGGGGCCCACTGGAAACACCATATATTTT. This gives the protein CASSLAMGPTGNTIYF. Using reference TRBV7-8 and TRBJ1-3 for the parts outside the CDR3, the full variable domain is GAGVSQSPRYKVAKRGQDVALRCDPISGHVSLFWYQQALGQGPEFLTYFQNEAQLDKSGLPSDRFFAERPEGSVSTLKIQRTQQEDSAVYLCASSLAMGPTGNTIYFGEGSWLTVV.

In this sample, this clone turned up once. V and J are TRBV6-1 and TRBJ1-1; D is perhaps TRBD1 (5 bases). V was cut by 0 bases and J by 11 bases, with 7 bases left in between. Germline V CDR1 and CDR2: MNHNS, SASEGT. This CDR3 comprises 11 residues. The CDR3 reads CASSEAGAAFF. CDR3 nucleotides: TGTGCCAGCAGTGAAGCAGGGGCCGCTTTCTTT.

V gene TRBV18 combines with J gene TRBJ1-2, with 9 bases matching TRBD1. CDR1 is KGHSH, CDR2 LQKENI, per germline. The CDR3 contains 16 residues. The ends lost 0 bases at V and 4 bases at J; junction bases unmatched: 6. CDR3 DNA: TGTGCCAGCTCACCACCGTTACCGACAGGGGGCTATGGCTACACCTTC. Its protein product is CASSPPLPTGGYGYTF.

This chain links TRBV14 with TRBJ1-2, with a tentative D call TRBD1 (6 bases). From germline, CDR1 is SGHDN and CDR2 FVKESK. V lost 4 bases, J lost 2 bases, and 11 bases lay in between. The CDR3 loop spans 14 amino acids. The DNA for the CDR3 is TGTGCCAGCAGCCTATCGACAGGCAACTATGGCTACACCTTC. As protein: CASSLSTGNYGYTF.

The V gene is TRBV5-6, the J gene TRBJ1-3; no definite D call. The V end lost 0 bases, the J end lost 3 bases, and 13 bases lay between the germline ends. CDR1 and CDR2 (germline): SGHDT, YYEEEE. The CDR3 length is 16 residues. CDR3 loop: CASSLGQRAGGNTIYF. CDR3 DNA sequence: TGTGCCAGCAGCTTGGGTCAACGGGCGGGTGGAAACACCATATATTTT.

The genes are TRBV28 and TRBJ1-4; D ambiguous. This CDR3 is built from 14 residues. V lost 4 bases and J 7 bases, leaving 13 bases between the germline ends. Per germline, CDR1 MDHEN and CDR2 SYDVKM. The CDR3 is CASSSLAGGEKLFF. CDR3 nucleotide sequence: TGTGCCAGCAGTTCCTTAGCCGGAGGTGAAAAACTGTTTTTT.

The CDR3: CASSEYGTGGNYEQYF. The CDR3 DNA follows: TGTGCCAGCAGTGAATACGGGACAGGGGGCAACTACGAGCAGTACTTC. The chain couples TRBV2 to TRBJ2-7; 12 bases map to TRBD1. The V segment lost 2 bases and the J segment 3 bases; nucleotides outside the gene matches: 5. This CDR3 is 16 amino acids long. Germline lookup yields CDR1 SNHLY and CDR2 FYNNEI.

The CDR3 loop reads CASGPTAGGRSSYEQYF. DNA of the CDR3: TGTGCTAGTGGTCCAACCGCAGGGGGCAGGAGCTCCTACGAGCAGTACTTC. The V call is TRBV12-5, the J call TRBJ2-7; the match to TRBD1 covers 8 bases. Germline assignment: CDR1 LGHNT and CDR2 FRNRAP. This CDR3 is built from 17 residues. The V gene end was trimmed by 5 bases and the J gene end by 0 bases; junction bases not matched to a gene: 12.

The chain has TRBV29-1 and TRBJ1-6; no definite D call. Germline V gene sequence: CDR1 SQVTM, CDR2 ANQGSEA. CDR3 length: 14 amino acids. V lost 6 bases and J 10 bases, leaving 19 bases between the germline ends. CDR3 in DNA: TGCAGCGTGGCCGAGGCCCAGCGGGGATCACCCCTCCACTTT. It yields the protein CSVAEAQRGSPLHF.

The J gene is TRBJ1-6, the V gene TRBV18; D is undetermined. The CDR3 is 14 residues long. CDR1 and CDR2 (germline): KGHSH, LQKENI. Trimming pared 3 bases from V and 2 bases from J, leaving 5 bases between. CDR3 in amino acids: CASSPGAYNSPLHF. The CDR3 DNA reads TGTGCCAGCTCACCGGGCGCCTATAATTCACCCCTCCACTTT.

This clone was seen just once. V is TRBV7-6 and J is TRBJ1-5; D call uncertain. The germline gives CDR1 SGHVS, CDR2 FNYEAQ. The CDR3 length is 13 residues. The V end was cut by 5 bases, the J end by 4 bases, with 9 bases between. Here the CDR3 DNA reads TGTGCCAGCAGCCTCGACATAAATCAGCCCCAGCATTTT. It specifies CASSLDINQPQHF.

The chain is built from TRBV2 and TRBJ2-6; D might be TRBD1 (5 bases). V dropped 4 bases and J dropped 2 bases, with 9 bases sitting between them. The CDR3 has 15 residues. Per germline, CDR1 SNHLY and CDR2 FYNNEI. CDR3 DNA sequence: TGTGCCAGCAGTGGCCAGGGCACTGGGGCCAACGTCCTGACTTTC. This sequence encodes CASSGQGTGANVLTF.

The chain couples TRBV5-4 to TRBJ2-5; weak D call: TRBD2 (6 bases). The germline V gene encodes CDR1 SGHNT and CDR2 YYREEE (reference sequence). V lost 1 base and J 4 bases, leaving 17 bases between the germline ends. The CDR3 sequence is 16 residues long. The CDR3 sequence: CASSLQLRGGGETQYF. Here the CDR3 DNA reads TGTGCCAGCAGCTTGCAGCTGCGGGGCGGAGGAGAGACCCAGTACTTC. Together with reference TRBV5-4 and TRBJ2-5, the CDR3 gives the full variable domain: ETGVTQSPTHLIKTRGQQVTLRCSSQSGHNTVSWYQQALGQGPQFIFQYYREEENGRGNFPPRFSGLQFPNYSSELNVNALELDDSALYLCASSLQLRGGGETQYFGPGTRLLVL.

The V call is TRBV7-8, the J call TRBJ1-1; D gene unclear. The length of the CDR3 is 12 residues. Between the trimmed V and J ends, which lost 1 base and 10 bases, there was a span of 10 bases. Germline-derived CDR1 and CDR2 are SGHVS and FQNEAQ. The CDR3 loop reads CASSLDSWLAFF. The DNA of the CDR3 is TGTGCCAGCAGCTTAGATTCGTGGCTAGCTTTCTTT.

V and J are TRBV2 and TRBJ1-1, with 9 bases aligning to TRBD1. J lost 0 bases, V lost 3 bases, and 8 bases had no gene match. Germline V gene data show CDR1 as SNHLY and CDR2 as FYNNEI. This CDR3 comprises 17 residues. The CDR3 protein is CASSDYGQGRLNTEAFF. For the CDR3, the DNA is TGTGCCAGCAGTGACTATGGACAGGGGAGATTGAACACTGAAGCTTTCTTT.

The rearrangement links TRBV12-3 or TRBV12-4 to TRBJ2-7; possibly TRBD1 for D (6 bases). The CDR3 contains 13 residues. V dropped 2 bases and J dropped 3 bases, with 8 bases sitting between them. The CDR3 reads CASSLRGGYEQYF. The CDR3 DNA reads TGTGCCAGCAGTTTAAGAGGGGGCTACGAGCAGTACTTC.

This rearrangement joins TRBV19 to TRBJ2-1; D perhaps matches TRBD2 (5 bases). V shed 1 base and J shed 7 bases, with 11 bases lying between them. Germline V gives CDR1 LNHDA, CDR2 SQIVND (reference sequence). This CDR3 has 14 residues. Written as DNA, the CDR3 is TGTGCCAGTAGTATAGTCGCGGGTGGAAATGAGCAGTTCTTC. Translation gives CASSIVAGGNEQFF.

The chain uses TRBV4-1 and TRBJ2-1; the match to TRBD1 covers 10 bases. Germline V gives CDR1 MGHRA, CDR2 YSYEKL. This CDR3 is 14 amino acids long. V shed 3 bases and J 14 bases; nucleotides not matched to a gene: 10. CDR3 in amino acids: CASSQGPGQGFEFF. CDR3 coding DNA: TGCGCCAGCAGCCAGGGACCGGGACAGGGGTTCGAGTTCTTC.

The chain is built from TRBV15 and TRBJ2-6, with 8 bases matching TRBD1. The CDR3 is 20 residues long. With 0 bases clipped from V and 0 bases from J, the junction kept 10 bases outside the gene matches. Germline V lookup: CDR1 LNHNV, CDR2 YYDKDF (reference sequence). The CDR3 region is CATSRDFRTGWSSGANVLTF. CDR3 sequence (DNA): TGTGCCACCAGCAGAGATTTCAGGACAGGGTGGAGCTCTGGGGCCAACGTCCTGACTTTC.

J is TRBJ2-7 and V is TRBV4-1; 10 nucleotides agree with TRBD2. CDR1 MGHRA and CDR2 YSYEKL come from the germline V gene. The CDR3 runs to 16 residues. The V gene end was trimmed by 2 bases and the J gene end by 5 bases; junction bases not matched to a gene: 9. DNA of the CDR3: TGCGCCAGCAGCCAATCTTCGAGCGGGGGGGTGCACGAGCAGTACTTC. This gives the protein CASSQSSSGGVHEQYF.

The gene calls are TRBV19 and TRBJ1-5; D might be TRBD1 (6 bases). V dropped 5 bases and J dropped 0 bases, with 14 bases sitting between them. Germline V gene lookup returns CDR1 LNHDA and CDR2 SQIVND (reference sequence). This CDR3 is 16 amino acids long. CDR3 bases: TGTGCCAGTAGTGTTACAGGGCCTTATAGCAATCAGCCCCAGCATTTT. This codes for CASSVTGPYSNQPQHF.

The genes are TRBV2 and TRBJ1-4; TRBD1 aligns across 7 bases. This CDR3 has 11 amino acids. With 10 bases clipped from V and 7 bases from J, the junction kept 3 bases outside the gene matches. Germline V gene data show CDR1 as SNHLY and CDR2 as FYNNEI. CDR3 nucleotides: TGTGCCACCCGGGACAGTGAAAAACTGTTTTTT. This gives the protein CATRDSEKLFF.

The chain uses TRBV27 and TRBJ2-7, with a tentative D call TRBD1 (6 bases). Germline V gives CDR1 MNHEY, CDR2 SMNVEV (reference sequence). V lost 5 bases to trimming and J lost 0 bases, with 17 bases between them. The CDR3 has 16 residues. CDR3 amino acids: CASSPPRGTPSYEQYF. DNA of the CDR3: TGTGCCAGCAGTCCACCGAGGGGGACACCCTCCTACGAGCAGTACTTC.

The chain employs TRBV28 and TRBJ1-4; D gene unclear. With 1 base removed from V and 10 bases from J, the gap between germline ends came to 19 bases. Germline V gene data show CDR1 as MDHEN and CDR2 as SYDVKM. The CDR3 is 16 amino acids. The CDR3 DNA is TGTGCCAGCAGTTTATTGGGTTTCGGGATGGAGGGAAAACTGTTTTTT. As protein: CASSLLGFGMEGKLFF.

The rearrangement joins TRBV10-2 to TRBJ2-1, with D perhaps matching TRBD1 (6 bases). Trimming took 6 bases from V and 3 from J, leaving 15 bases between them. The CDR3 totals 15 residues. In germline, CDR1 is WSHSY, CDR2 SAAADI. The CDR3 loop reads CASREQGSLYNEQFF. CDR3 bases: TGCGCCAGCAGAGAACAGGGATCCCTCTACAATGAGCAGTTCTTC.

The rearrangement joins TRBV6-5 to TRBJ1-2; 7 bases are shared with TRBD1. Germline assignment: CDR1 MNHEY and CDR2 SVGAGI. The CDR3 totals 15 residues. V dropped 4 bases and J dropped 4; count of bases not matched to a gene: 9. CDR3 loop: CASSSRVDRTYGYTF. As DNA, the CDR3 is TGTGCCAGCAGTTCCCGAGTGGACAGGACCTATGGCTACACCTTC.